This TCR beta chain was captured in a study of chemoradiotherapy in HPV16-positive cancers. Repeated repertoire sampling spanned the course of chemoradiotherapy. Turning to this clone: The antigen remains unidentified.

Some clones are missing from TCRdb's copy, which holds only in-frame ones; the method was immunoSEQ multiplex PCR. The sample carries 2,500 to 3,000 clones, roughly 84% recorded once. The CDR3 contains 13 residues. Germline V gives CDR1 SGHTA, CDR2 FQGTGA. The germline V and J ends were trimmed by 5 bases and 4 bases, with 11 bases remaining between them. The study, taken as a whole, reports: HPV-specific T cells were functionally defined from only a couple of HPV16-positive patients. Non-HPV-specific T cells did not expand in tumors during treatment, whereas candidate HPV-specific clones and E7-related motifs did. In HPV16-positive patients, HPV-responsive T-cell expansion tracked better recurrence-free survival.

The chain joins TRBV7-3 to TRBJ2-5, with D hard to call. The source is a human donor with HPV-associated anogenital cancer. The specimen was tumor tissue, collected from a patient who underwent chemoradiotherapy. CDR3 amino acids: CASSLTGGETQYF. The CDR3 DNA sequence: TGTGCCAGCAGCCTCACCGGTGGAGAGACCCAGTACTTC.